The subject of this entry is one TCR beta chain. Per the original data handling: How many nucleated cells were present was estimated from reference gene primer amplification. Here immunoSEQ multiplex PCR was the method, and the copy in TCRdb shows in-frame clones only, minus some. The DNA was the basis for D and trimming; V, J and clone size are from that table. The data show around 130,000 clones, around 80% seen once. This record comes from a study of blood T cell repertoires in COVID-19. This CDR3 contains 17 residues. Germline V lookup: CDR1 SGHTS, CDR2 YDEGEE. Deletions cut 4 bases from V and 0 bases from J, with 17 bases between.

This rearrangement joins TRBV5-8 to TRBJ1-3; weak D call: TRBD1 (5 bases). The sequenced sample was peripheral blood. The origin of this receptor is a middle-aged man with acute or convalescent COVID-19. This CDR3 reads CASSPWGDPTSGNTIYF. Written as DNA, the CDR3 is TGTGCCAGCAGCCCCTGGGGGGACCCCACCTCTGGAAACACCATATATTTT.